This T cell receptor (beta chain) was sequenced during a study of blood T cell repertoires in COVID-19. Study information: COVID-19 samples collected from the United States, Italy and Spain covered acute and convalescent phases.

V was trimmed by 8 bases and J by 4 bases, leaving 23 bases between them. Germline V CDR1 and CDR2: LGHDT, YNNKEL (reference sequence). There are 16 residues in the CDR3. The table came from immunoSEQ multiplex PCR; TCRdb's copy has only in-frame clones and leaves some out. In the table there are about 140,000 clones, approximately 83% of which are singletons. Material for sequencing was peripheral blood. This chain joins TRBV3-1 (or the pseudogene TRBV3-2) and TRBJ2-5; D perhaps matches TRBD2 (6 bases). The sequence was obtained from a woman aged 60-70 years with acute or convalescent COVID-19. CDR3 residues: CASSSPGTPTRETQYF. The CDR3 bases are TGTGCCAGCTCCTCCCCCGGGACTCCAACCCGAGAGACCCAGTACTTC.